The clone carrying this TCR beta chain was seen repeatedly, ten times or more. The sample comes from a study of T cells in Graves' hyperthyroidism and ophthalmopathy. Over 18 months, lack of ophthalmopathy progression marked Graves' hyperthyroidism as stable. Hyperthyroidism was newly diagnosed in patients aged 18 to 65 (duration under 2 months). This CDR3 is 14 amino acids long. V was trimmed by 3 bases and J by 3 bases, leaving 11 bases between them. Germline assignment: CDR1 DFQATT and CDR2 SNEGSKA (reference sequence). The source material, RNA transcripts, was used to amplify TCR beta CDR3 regions. The TCR CDR3 was amplified in a first-round RT-PCR using the HTBI primer set. TCRdb reanalysed the multiplex PCR reads using MiXCR and keeps one entry per CDR3 protein. The sample yields approximately 48,000 distinct CDR3 sequences, around 48% seen once.

Sequencing was performed on peripheral blood or thyroid tissue (not recorded which). V and J are TRBV20-1 and TRBJ2-2; D is possibly TRBD1 (6 bases). The sequence came from a woman aged 45 to 65 with Graves' hyperthyroidism. CDR3 in amino acids: CSASRQADTGELFF. The DNA of the CDR3 is TGCAGTGCTAGTCGACAGGCCGACACCGGGGAGCTGTTTTTT.